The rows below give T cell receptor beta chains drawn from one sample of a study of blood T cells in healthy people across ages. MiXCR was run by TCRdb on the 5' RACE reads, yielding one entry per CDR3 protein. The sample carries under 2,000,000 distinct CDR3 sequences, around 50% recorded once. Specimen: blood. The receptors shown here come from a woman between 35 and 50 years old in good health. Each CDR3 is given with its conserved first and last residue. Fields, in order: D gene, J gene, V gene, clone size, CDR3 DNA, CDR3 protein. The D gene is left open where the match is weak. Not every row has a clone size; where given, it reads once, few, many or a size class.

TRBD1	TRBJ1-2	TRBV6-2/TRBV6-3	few	TGTGCCAGCAGTTACCAGGGGGCGGGAGACTATGGCTACACCTTC	CASSYQGAGDYGYTF
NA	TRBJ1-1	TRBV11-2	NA	TGTGCCAGCAGCTTAGTTCATAACACTGAAGCTTTCTTT	CASSLVHNTEAFF
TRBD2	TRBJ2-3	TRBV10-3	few	TGTGCCATCAGTGAAATAGCGGGGACCACAGATACGCAGTATTTT	CAISEIAGTTDTQYF
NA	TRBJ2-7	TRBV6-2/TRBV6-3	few	TGTGCCAGCACCCCCTTTTCCGGGGTCGAGCAGTACTTC	CASTPFSGVEQYF
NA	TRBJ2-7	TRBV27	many	TGTGCCAGCAGTTTAGGGGCTAGCGTGTACGAGCAGTACTTC	CASSLGASVYEQYF
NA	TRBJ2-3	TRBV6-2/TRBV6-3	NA	TGTGCCAGCAGGACTACTGCCACAGATACGCAGTATTTT	CASRTTATDTQYF
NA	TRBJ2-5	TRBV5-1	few	TGCGCCAGCAGCCCGGGGACCATCGTCAGGGAGACCCAGTACTTC	CASSPGTIVRETQYF
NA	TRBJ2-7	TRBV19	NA	TGTGCCAGTAGTATAGACAGGGGATCCGAGCAGTACTTC	CASSIDRGSEQYF
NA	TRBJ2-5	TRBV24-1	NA	TGTGCCACCAGTGACGCTGACAGCAAAGAGACCCAGTACTTC	CATSDADSKETQYF
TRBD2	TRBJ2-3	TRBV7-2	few	TGTGCCAGCAGCTTAGCGACTAGCGGAGAAAGCACAGATACGCAGTATTTT	CASSLATSGESTDTQYF
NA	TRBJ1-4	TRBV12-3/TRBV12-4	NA	TGTGCCAGCAGTTTATCCCCAAAACTGTTTTTT	CASSLSPKLFF
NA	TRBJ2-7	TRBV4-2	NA	TGTGCCAGCAGCCAAGAATCTAATAGGGGCTACGAGCAGTACTTC	CASSQESNRGYEQYF
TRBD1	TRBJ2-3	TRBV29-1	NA	TGCAGCGTTGTATTTCCCAGGGGGTTTGCAGATACGCAGTATTTT	CSVVFPRGFADTQYF
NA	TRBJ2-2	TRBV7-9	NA	TGTGCCAGCAGCCGGACTACCGGGGAGCTGTTTTTT	CASSRTTGELFF
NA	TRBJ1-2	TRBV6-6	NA	TGTGCCAGCAGTCCAGACCTTGGTGACAGAAGCTATGGCTACACCTTC	CASSPDLGDRSYGYTF
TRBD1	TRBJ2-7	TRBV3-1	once	TGTGCCAGCAGCCATCTCCCCAGGCGGGGACAGGGGAACCACGAGCAGTACTTC	CASSHLPRRGQGNHEQYF